This T cell receptor beta chain was sequenced during a study of shared clonotypes between healthy human individuals. Study findings and constraints: Larger estimated richness was generally seen in naive subsets than in memory subsets.

Naivety among CD8 cells was defined by CD45RO negativity and positive CCR7 selection, thereby excluding terminally differentiated effector memory CD45RA+ cells. The CDR3 sequence is 17 residues long. CDR1 is SGHRS and CDR2 is YFSETQ in the germline V gene. Trimming removed 4 bases at V and 6 bases at J, with 25 bases between. Original analysis: ImmunoSEQ gave junction-only sequences without quality scores, so filtering differed. The method was immunoSEQ multiplex PCR; TCRdb's version includes in-frame clones alone and lacks a portion of them. That table supplies the V and J calls and clone size; D and trimming were determined from the DNA. The profile shows about 2.1 million clones, more than 85% of them singletons. Comments on this clone: Its antigen is undetermined.

This sequence was found in a man between 18 and 29 years old in good health. Some clones in this sample may be carry-over from other donors' samples. Sequencing was done on a sample of naive CD8+ T cells from PBMCs. V and J are TRBV5-1 and TRBJ1-1; D is perhaps TRBD1 (5 bases). CDR3 nucleotide sequence: TGCGCCAGCAGCCTTCCTCGTTTGGAGGGGCCCCCGCCTGAAGCTTTCTTT. This codes for CASSLPRLEGPPPEAFF.